This T cell receptor (beta chain) was identified during a study of beta chain features in type 1 diabetes. As concerns this clone: Its antigen is not identified.

Every bit of the isolated RNA underwent reverse transcription, so sequencing read expressed TCRB transcripts. Profiled with immunoSEQ multiplex PCR; TCRdb holds only in-frame clones, not every one. Among about 140,000 clones listed, about 9.7% were seen once. The CDR3 extends over 15 amino acids. The germline V gene encodes CDR1 SGDLS and CDR2 YYNGEE. The J segment lost 8 bases and the V segment lost 3 bases, leaving 12 bases of the junction unmatched. The study, taken as a whole, reports: Patients' naive, central memory and Treg TCRB repertoires seemed closer to one another than those of healthy donors. Cells that show high TCR expression could be over-represented by cDNA sequencing.

The rearrangement links TRBV9 to TRBJ1-2; TRBD1 matches 8 bases. Sequencing input: central memory CD4+ T cells from blood. This TCR came from a woman in her forties in good health. The CDR3 loop reads CASSATQTGELGYTF. The CDR3 nucleotides are TGTGCCAGCAGCGCGACTCAGACAGGGGAGTTGGGCTACACCTTC.